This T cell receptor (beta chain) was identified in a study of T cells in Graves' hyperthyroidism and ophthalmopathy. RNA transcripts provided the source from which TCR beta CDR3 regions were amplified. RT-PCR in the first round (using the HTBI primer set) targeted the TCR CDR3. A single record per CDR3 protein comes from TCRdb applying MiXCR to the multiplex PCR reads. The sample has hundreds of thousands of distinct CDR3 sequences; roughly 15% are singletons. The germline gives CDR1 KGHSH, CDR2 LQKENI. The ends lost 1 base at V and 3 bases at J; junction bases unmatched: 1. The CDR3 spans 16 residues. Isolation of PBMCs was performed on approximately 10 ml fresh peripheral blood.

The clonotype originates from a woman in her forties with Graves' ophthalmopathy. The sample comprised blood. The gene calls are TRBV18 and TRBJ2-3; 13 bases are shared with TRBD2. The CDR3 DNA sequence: TGTGCCAGCTCACCACTGGGACTAGCGGGGACAGATACGCAGTATTTT. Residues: CASSPLGLAGTDTQYF. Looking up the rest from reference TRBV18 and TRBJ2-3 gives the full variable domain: NAGVMQNPRHLVRRRGQEARLRCSPMKGHSHVYWYRQLPEEGLKFMVYLQKENIIDESGMPKERFSAEFPKEGPSILRIQQVVRGDSAAYFCASSPLGLAGTDTQYFGPGTRLTVL.